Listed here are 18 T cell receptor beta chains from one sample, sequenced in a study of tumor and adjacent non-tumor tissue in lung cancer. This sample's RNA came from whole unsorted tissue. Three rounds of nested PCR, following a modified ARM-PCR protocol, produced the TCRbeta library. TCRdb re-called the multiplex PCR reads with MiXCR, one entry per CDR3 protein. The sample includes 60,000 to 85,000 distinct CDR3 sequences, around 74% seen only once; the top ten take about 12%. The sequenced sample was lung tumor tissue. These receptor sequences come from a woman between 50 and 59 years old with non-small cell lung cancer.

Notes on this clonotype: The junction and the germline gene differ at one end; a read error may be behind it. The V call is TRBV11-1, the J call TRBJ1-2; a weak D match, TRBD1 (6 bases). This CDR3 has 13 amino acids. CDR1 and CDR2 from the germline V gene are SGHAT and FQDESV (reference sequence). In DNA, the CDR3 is TGTGCCAGCAGCCCACAAGGGGGAAGAGGCTACAGCTTC. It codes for CASSPQGGRGYSF. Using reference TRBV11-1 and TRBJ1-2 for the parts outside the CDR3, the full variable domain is EAEVAQSPRYKITEKSQAVAFWCDPISGHATLYWYRQILGQGPELLVQFQDESVVDDSQLPKDRFSAERLKGVDSTLKIQPAELGDSAMYLCASSPQGGRGYSFGSGTRLTVV.

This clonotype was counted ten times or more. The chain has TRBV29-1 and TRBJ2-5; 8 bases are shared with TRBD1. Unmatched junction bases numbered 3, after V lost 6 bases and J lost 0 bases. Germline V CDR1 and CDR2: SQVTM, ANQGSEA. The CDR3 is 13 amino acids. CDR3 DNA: TGCAGCGTAGTGACAGGGGACCAAGAGACCCAGTACTTC. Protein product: CSVVTGDQETQYF.

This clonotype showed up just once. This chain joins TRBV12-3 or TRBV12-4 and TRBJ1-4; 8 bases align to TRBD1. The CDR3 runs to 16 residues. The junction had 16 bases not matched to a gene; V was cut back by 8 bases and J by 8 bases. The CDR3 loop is CASHPHTTGGGEKLFF. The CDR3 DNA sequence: TGTGCCAGCCACCCCCACACAACAGGGGGTGGAGAAAAACTGTTTTTT.

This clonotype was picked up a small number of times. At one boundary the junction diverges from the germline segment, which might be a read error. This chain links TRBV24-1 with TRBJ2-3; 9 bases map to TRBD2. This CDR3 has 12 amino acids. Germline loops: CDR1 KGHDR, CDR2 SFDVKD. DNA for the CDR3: TGTGCCACCAGTGATCCCTTAGCGGGGGTAGATTTT. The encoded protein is CATSDPLAGVDF.

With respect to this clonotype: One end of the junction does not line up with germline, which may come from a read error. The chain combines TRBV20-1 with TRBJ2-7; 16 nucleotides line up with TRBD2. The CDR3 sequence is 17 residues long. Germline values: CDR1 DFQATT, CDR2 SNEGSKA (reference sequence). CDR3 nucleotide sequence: TGCGGTGCTAGATCACTGGGACTAGCGGGAGGGCCCTACGAGCAGTACTTC. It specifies CGARSLGLAGGPYEQYF.

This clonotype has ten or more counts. The DNA for the CDR3 is TGCAGCGTTGAAGAACCGGGACTAGCGGGAGTGAACAACGAGCAGTACTTC. Its protein product is CSVEEPGLAGVNNEQYF. V and J are TRBV29-1 and TRBJ2-7, with TRBD2 matching 14 bases. V dropped 0 bases and J dropped 5; count of bases not matched to a gene: 9. CDR1 SQVTM and CDR2 ANQGSEA come from the germline V gene. This CDR3 spans 17 amino acids.

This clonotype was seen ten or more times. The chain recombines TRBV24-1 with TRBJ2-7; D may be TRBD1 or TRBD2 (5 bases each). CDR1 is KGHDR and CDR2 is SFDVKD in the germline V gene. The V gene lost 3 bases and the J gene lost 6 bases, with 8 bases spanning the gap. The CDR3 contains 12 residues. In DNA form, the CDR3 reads TGTGCCACCAGTGATGTAGGGACCGAGCAGTACTTC. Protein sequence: CATSDVGTEQYF.

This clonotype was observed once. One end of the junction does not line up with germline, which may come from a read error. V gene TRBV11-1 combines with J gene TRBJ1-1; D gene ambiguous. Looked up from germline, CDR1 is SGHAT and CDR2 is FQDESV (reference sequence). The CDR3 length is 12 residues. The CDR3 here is CTSSSHGFEAFF. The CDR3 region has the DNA TGTACCAGCAGCTCACATGGGTTTGAAGCTTTCTTT.

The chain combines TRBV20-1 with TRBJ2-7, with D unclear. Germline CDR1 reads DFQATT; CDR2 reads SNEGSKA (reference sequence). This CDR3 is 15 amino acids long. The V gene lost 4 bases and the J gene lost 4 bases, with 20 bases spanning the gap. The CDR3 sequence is CSATPLVGPEYEQYF. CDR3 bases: TGCAGTGCTACACCGCTGGTCGGACCCGAATACGAGCAGTACTTC.

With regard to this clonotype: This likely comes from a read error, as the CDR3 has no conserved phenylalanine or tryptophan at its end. In DNA form, the CDR3 reads TGCAGTGTTTGGCGGAACACCGGGGAGCTGTTTTGT. Protein product: CSVWRNTGELFC. The rearrangement links TRBV29-1 to TRBJ2-2; D call uncertain. The germline CDR1 and CDR2 sequences are SQVTM and ANQGSEA. The CDR3 contains 12 residues.

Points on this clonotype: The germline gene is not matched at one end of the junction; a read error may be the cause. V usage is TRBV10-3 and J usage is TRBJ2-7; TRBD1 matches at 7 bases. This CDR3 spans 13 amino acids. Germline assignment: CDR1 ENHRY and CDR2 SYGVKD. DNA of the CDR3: TGTGCCATCAGGACAGGGTTAACCTACGAGCAATACTTC. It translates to CAIRTGLTYEQYF.

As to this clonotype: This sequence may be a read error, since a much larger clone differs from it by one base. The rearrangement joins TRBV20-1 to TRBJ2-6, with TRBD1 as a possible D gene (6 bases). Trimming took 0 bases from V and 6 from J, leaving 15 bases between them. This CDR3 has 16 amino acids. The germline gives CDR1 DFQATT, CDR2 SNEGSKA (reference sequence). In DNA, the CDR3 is TGCAGTGCTAGAGACATGACAGGACTTGAGGCCAACGTCCTGACTTTC. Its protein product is CSARDMTGLEANVLTF.

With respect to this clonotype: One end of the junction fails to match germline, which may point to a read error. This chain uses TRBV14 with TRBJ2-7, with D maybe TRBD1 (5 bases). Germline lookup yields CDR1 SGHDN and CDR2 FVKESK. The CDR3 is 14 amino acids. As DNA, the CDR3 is TGTGTCAGCAGCGTCCAGGGAATAACCTATGAGCAGTACTTC. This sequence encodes CVSSVQGITYEQYF.

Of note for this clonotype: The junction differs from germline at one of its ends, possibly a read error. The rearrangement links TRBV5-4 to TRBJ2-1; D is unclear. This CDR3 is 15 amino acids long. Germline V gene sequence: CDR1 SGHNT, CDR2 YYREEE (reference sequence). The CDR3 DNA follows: TGTGTCAGCAGCTATTCCATTGACATCTGGGGTGAGCAGTTCTTC. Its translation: CVSSYSIDIWGEQFF.

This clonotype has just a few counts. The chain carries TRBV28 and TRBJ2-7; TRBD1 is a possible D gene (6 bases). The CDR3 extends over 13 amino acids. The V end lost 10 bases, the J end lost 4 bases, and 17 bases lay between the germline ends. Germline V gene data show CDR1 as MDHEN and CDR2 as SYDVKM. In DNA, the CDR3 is TGTGCCAACAGGGCCATGGACACTTACGAGCAGTACTTC. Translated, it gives CANRAMDTYEQYF.

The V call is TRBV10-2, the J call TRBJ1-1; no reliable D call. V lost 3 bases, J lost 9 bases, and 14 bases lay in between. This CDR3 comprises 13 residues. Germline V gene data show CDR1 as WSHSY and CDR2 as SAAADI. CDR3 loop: CASSDSSNTKAFF. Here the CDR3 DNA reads TGCGCCAGCAGTGATAGTTCGAATACTAAAGCTTTCTTT.

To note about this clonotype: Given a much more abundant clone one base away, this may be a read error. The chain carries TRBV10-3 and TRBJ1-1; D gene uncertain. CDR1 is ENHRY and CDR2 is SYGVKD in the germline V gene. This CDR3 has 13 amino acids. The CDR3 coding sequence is TGTGCCATCAGGGAGACCTGGAACACTGAAGCTTCCTTT. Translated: CAIRETWNTEASF.

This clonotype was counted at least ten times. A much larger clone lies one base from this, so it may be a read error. CDR3 in amino acids: CSVPIGGSQETQYF. The CDR3 coding sequence is TGCAGCGTCCCCATCGGGGGGAGCCAAGAGACCCAGTACTTC. The V gene is TRBV29-1, the J gene TRBJ2-5; 7 bases line up with TRBD2. Germline V gene lookup returns CDR1 SQVTM and CDR2 ANQGSEA. The V gene end was trimmed by 6 bases and the J gene end by 1 base; junction bases not matched to a gene: 8. The CDR3 runs to 14 residues.